The clone carrying this T cell receptor beta chain was observed once. This sample stems from a study of blood T cell repertoires in COVID-19. Original methodology: Amplification of reference gene primers provided the estimated nucleated cell counts. Sequencing was performed with immunoSEQ multiplex PCR; in TCRdb, only in-frame clones are kept and a portion is missing. That table gives V, J and clone size, and the DNA gave D and trimming. This table has 95,000 to 110,000 clones, approximately 88% appearing once. With 6 bases removed from V and 1 base from J, the gap between germline ends came to 5 bases. The germline CDR1 and CDR2 sequences are MNHEY and SVGAGI. This CDR3 contains 12 residues.

This TCR derives from a man aged 35 to 55 with active or convalescent COVID-19. The sample was peripheral blood. The chain carries TRBV6-5 and TRBJ2-3; D is undetermined. The CDR3 region has the DNA TGTGCCAGCAGAGAGGGCACAGATACGCAGTATTTT. This codes for CASREGTDTQYF.